This entry concerns a single T cell receptor beta chain. Generated by immunoSEQ multiplex PCR, the TCRdb table keeps only in-frame clones and is missing some. There are 60,000 to 95,000 clones in the sample; about nine tenths occur only once, and 0.43% lies in the top ten. The data were obtained in a study of T cell changes during pregnancy in multiple sclerosis. The sequence came from a female donor with multiple sclerosis, enrolled in a pregnancy study. The material was CD4+ T cells from peripheral blood mononuclear cells, obtained before pregnancy.

CDR3 in DNA: TGTGCTAGTGGTTTGGGACAGATAAGAACTACGAACACCGGGGAGCTGTTTTTT. Translating it yields CASGLGQIRTTNTGELFF. This chain connects TRBV12-5 to TRBJ2-2; D is possibly TRBD1 (5 bases). V was cut by 1 base and J by 0 bases, with 15 bases left in between. CDR3 length equals 18 residues. Germline V gene sequence: CDR1 LGHNT, CDR2 FRNRAP. Looking up the rest from reference TRBV12-5 and TRBJ2-2 gives the full variable domain: DARVTQTPRHKVTEMGQEVTMRCQPILGHNTVFWYRQTMMQGLELLAYFRNRAPLDDSGMPKDRFSAEMPDATLATLKIQPSEPRDSAVYFCASGLGQIRTTNTGELFFGEGSRLTVL.